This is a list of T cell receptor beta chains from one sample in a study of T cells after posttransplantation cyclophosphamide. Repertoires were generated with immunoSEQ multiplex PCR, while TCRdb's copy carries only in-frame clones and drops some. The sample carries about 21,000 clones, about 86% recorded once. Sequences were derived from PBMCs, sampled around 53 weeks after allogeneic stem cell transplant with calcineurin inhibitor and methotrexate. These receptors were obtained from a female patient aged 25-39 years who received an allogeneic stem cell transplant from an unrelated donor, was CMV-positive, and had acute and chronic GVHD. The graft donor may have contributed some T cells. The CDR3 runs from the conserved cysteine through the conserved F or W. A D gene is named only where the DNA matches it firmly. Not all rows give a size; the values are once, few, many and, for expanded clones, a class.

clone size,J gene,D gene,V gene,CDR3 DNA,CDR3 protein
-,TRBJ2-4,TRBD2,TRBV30,TGTGCCTGGAGTGTACTAGCGGGTTACATTCAGTACTTC,CAWSVLAGYIQYF
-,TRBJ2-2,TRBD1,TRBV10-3,TGTGCCATCAGTGATTCCAGACAGGGAATGGCCGGGGAGCTGTTTTTT,CAISDSRQGMAGELFF
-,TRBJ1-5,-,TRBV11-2,TGTGCCAGCAGCCCGGACAGTAGCAATCAGCCCCAGCATTTT,CASSPDSSNQPQHF
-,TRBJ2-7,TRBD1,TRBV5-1,TGCGCCAGCAGCTCGGGACAGAACTCCTACGAGCAGTACTTC,CASSSGQNSYEQYF
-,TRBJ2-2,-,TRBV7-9,TGTGCCAGCAGCCCTCGTACGAACACCGGGGAGCTGTTTTTT,CASSPRTNTGELFF
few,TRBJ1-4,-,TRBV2,TGTGCCAGCAGTCCGTGGGGGGATGAAAAACTGTTTTTT,CASSPWGDEKLFF
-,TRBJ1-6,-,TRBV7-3,TGTGCCAGCAGCACCGGTAACTCACCCCTCCACTTT,CASSTGNSPLHF
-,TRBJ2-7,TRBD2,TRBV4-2,TGTGCCAGCAGCCCAGGACTAGCGTTATACGAGCAGTACTTC,CASSPGLALYEQYF
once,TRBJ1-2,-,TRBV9,TGTGCCAGCAGCGTAGCTCAGGGGCTTGATGGCTACACCTTC,CASSVAQGLDGYTF
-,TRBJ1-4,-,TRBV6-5,TGTGCCAGCAGTCGGGCGGGGTGGGGGGAAAAACTGTTTTTT,CASSRAGWGEKLFF